This entry lists 17 T cell receptor beta chains sequenced from one sample in a study of OX40 agonist ivuxolimab in advanced cancers. Data came from immunoSEQ multiplex PCR; TCRdb stores just in-frame clones and leaves some out. The sample includes about 66,000 clones, more than 60% of them seen just once. The sample consisted of CD4+ or CD8+ T cells sorted from blood, taken in a trial of the OX40 agonist ivuxolimab. The receptor set was obtained from an adult with an advanced solid tumor such as melanoma, head and neck, liver or kidney cancer.

The V call is TRBV2, the J call TRBJ1-4; D gene ambiguous. This CDR3 comprises 15 residues. V lost 6 bases to trimming and J lost 3 bases, with 14 bases between them. Germline V gives CDR1 SNHLY, CDR2 FYNNEI. The CDR3 bases are TGTGCCAGCAGCGGTCCTCGCCCCTCTAATGAAAAACTGTTTTTT. Translation gives CASSGPRPSNEKLFF.

This chain connects TRBV6-5 to TRBJ2-1; TRBD2 matches at 8 bases. V was clipped by 4 bases and J by 3 bases; unmatched bases: 8. CDR3 length: 16 amino acids. CDR1 is MNHEY, CDR2 SVGAGI, per germline. CDR3 DNA: TGTGCCAGCAGTTCCCTGGGACTAGTCTTCTACAATGAGCAGTTCTTC. Translating it yields CASSSLGLVFYNEQFF.

The chain uses TRBV28 and TRBJ1-3, with no clear D. The V gene's germline CDR1 is MDHEN and CDR2 SYDVKM. The CDR3 totals 13 residues. V was shortened by 7 bases and J by 0 bases, with 7 bases between the two germline ends. CDR3 sequence reads: CASMELSGNTIYF. The CDR3 DNA sequence: TGTGCCAGCATGGAGCTCTCTGGAAACACCATATATTTT.

This clone was seen only a few times. V is TRBV7-9 and J is TRBJ2-7; D uncertain. The germline V gene encodes CDR1 SEHNR and CDR2 FQNEAQ (reference sequence). V lost 3 bases and J lost 6, with 15 bases in between. The CDR3 has 14 amino acids. CDR3 nucleotides: TGTGCCAGCAGCTTTGGGTTTCCCACCGGCGAGCAGTACTTC. Protein: CASSFGFPTGEQYF.

The table lists this clone with a few counts. DNA for the CDR3: TGTGCCAGCAGCTTAGCGCAGGCAGGGCATTCACCCCTCCACTTT. Amino acid sequence: CASSLAQAGHSPLHF. This chain connects TRBV7-2 to TRBJ1-6; maybe TRBD1 (5 bases). The V and J ends lost 0 bases and 8 bases respectively, with 11 bases between them. Germline loops: CDR1 SGHTA, CDR2 FQGNSA. The CDR3 is 15 amino acids.

This clone has a handful of counts. The V gene is TRBV5-6, the J gene TRBJ2-1, with unresolved D. CDR1 SGHDT and CDR2 YYEEEE come from the germline V gene. V was trimmed by 2 bases and J by 2 bases, leaving 8 bases between them. This CDR3 is built from 14 residues. The CDR3 DNA reads TGTGCCAGCAGCTTTCTTAGGACCTACAATGAGCAGTTCTTC. It yields the protein CASSFLRTYNEQFF.

This clone showed up just a few times. This chain links TRBV7-3 with TRBJ2-5; 8 positions agree with TRBD2. J was trimmed by 9 bases and V by 4 bases; bases with no gene match: 13. The CDR3 covers 15 residues. Germline-derived CDR1 and CDR2 are SGHTA and FQGTGA. CDR3 in amino acids: CASSSQPGGIDSQYF. CDR3 DNA: TGTGCCAGCAGCTCACAGCCGGGAGGGATAGATTCCCAGTACTTC.

The chain employs TRBV30 and TRBJ1-1; maybe TRBD1 (5 bases). Germline V CDR1 and CDR2: GTSNPN, SVGIG (reference sequence). Between the trimmed V and J ends, which lost 8 bases and 9 bases, there was a span of 19 bases. The CDR3 is 12 residues long. The CDR3 nucleotides read TGTGCCCATCAGGGCAGGGCCTCAAAAGCTTTCTTT. It is translated as CAHQGRASKAFF.

The chain joins TRBV27 to TRBJ1-1; D possibly corresponds to TRBD1 (5 bases). This CDR3 has 13 residues. CDR1 and CDR2 from the germline V gene are MNHEY and SMNVEV (reference sequence). V lost 2 bases to trimming and J lost 5 bases, with 9 bases between them. CDR3: CASSLMGGTEAFF. CDR3 sequence (DNA): TGTGCCAGCAGTTTAATGGGGGGAACTGAAGCTTTCTTT.

The rearrangement joins TRBV14 to TRBJ2-7; D is unclear. CDR3 length equals 15 residues. Germline V gene data show CDR1 as SGHDN and CDR2 as FVKESK. Trimming stripped 5 bases from V and 2 bases from J, with 16 bases between. The CDR3 DNA sequence: TGTGCCAGCAGCTCAGGATCTCTGTGGACCTACGAGCAGTACTTC. Protein: CASSSGSLWTYEQYF.

CDR3 region: CASSSYYEQYF. In DNA form, the CDR3 reads TGTGCCAGCAGCTCCTACTACGAGCAGTACTTC. The chain combines TRBV7-9 with TRBJ2-7; D not resolved. This CDR3 has 11 amino acids. Trimming took off 4 bases at V and 3 bases at J, with 4 bases between the two ends. Looked up from germline, CDR1 is SEHNR and CDR2 is FQNEAQ (reference sequence). Filled out from reference TRBV7-9 and TRBJ2-7, the complete variable domain reads DTGVSQNPRHKITKRGQNVTFRCDPISEHNRLYWYRQTLGQGPEFLTYFQNEAQLEKSRLLSDRFSAERPKGSFSTLEIQRTEQGDSAMYLCASSSYYEQYFGPGTRLTVT.

The chain carries TRBV2 and TRBJ1-1; a weak D match, TRBD1 (5 bases). CDR3 length: 14 amino acids. Germline CDR1 reads SNHLY; CDR2 reads FYNNEI. Trimming cost V 6 bases and J 3 bases, with 14 bases left between them. The CDR3 DNA follows: TGTGCCAGCAGCGCAGGCTCAGGGTACACTGAAGCTTTCTTT. Its translation: CASSAGSGYTEAFF.

CDR3 sequence: CASSSQGFTSEQYF. The CDR3 region has the DNA TGCGCCAGCAGCTCGCAGGGTTTTACGTCTGAGCAGTACTTC. This chain joins TRBV5-1 and TRBJ2-7; D is perhaps TRBD1 (5 bases). The V gene's germline CDR1 is SGHRS and CDR2 YFSETQ. V lost 3 bases to trimming and J lost 7 bases, with 17 bases between them. The CDR3 is 14 residues long.

With respect to this clone: The sample contains more than one DNA sequence encoding this CDR3. This chain uses TRBV9 with TRBJ2-7; D is perhaps TRBD2 (6 bases). CDR3 size: 12 residues. Germline CDR1 is SGDLS and CDR2 is YYNGEE. V was shortened by 0 bases and J by 5 bases, with 6 bases between the two germline ends. This CDR3 reads CASSVGEDEQYF. In nucleotides, the CDR3 is TGTGCCAGCAGCGTAGGGGAGGACGAGCAGTACTTC.

This clone was counted a single time. The CDR3 reads CASSPWTSGYNEQFF. The CDR3 DNA reads TGTGCCAGCAGCCCATGGACTAGCGGATACAATGAGCAGTTCTTC. The chain recombines TRBV9 with TRBJ2-1, with TRBD2 identical over 10 bases. CDR1 and CDR2 from the germline V gene are SGDLS and YYNGEE. Trimming cost V 4 bases and J 4 bases; bases outside gene matches: 5. The CDR3 is 15 residues long.

The chain combines TRBV19 with TRBJ2-6; D is tentatively TRBD1 or TRBD2 (5 bases each). The CDR3 has 17 amino acids. Germline CDR1 reads LNHDA; CDR2 reads SQIVND (reference sequence). Trimming stripped 6 bases from V and 0 bases from J, with 15 bases between. CDR3 loop: CASSNSRDPSGANVLTF. The CDR3 bases are TGTGCCAGTAGCAACTCCCGGGACCCCTCTGGGGCCAACGTCCTGACTTTC.

V and J are TRBV7-9 and TRBJ2-7; maybe TRBD2 (6 bases). From germline, CDR1 is SEHNR and CDR2 FQNEAQ (reference sequence). V lost 5 bases and J 2 bases, leaving 13 bases between the germline ends. CDR3 length: 14 residues. CDR3 nucleotide sequence: TGTGCCAGCAGCCCTTGGAGGGGCCCCTACGAGCAGTACTTC. It codes for CASSPWRGPYEQYF.